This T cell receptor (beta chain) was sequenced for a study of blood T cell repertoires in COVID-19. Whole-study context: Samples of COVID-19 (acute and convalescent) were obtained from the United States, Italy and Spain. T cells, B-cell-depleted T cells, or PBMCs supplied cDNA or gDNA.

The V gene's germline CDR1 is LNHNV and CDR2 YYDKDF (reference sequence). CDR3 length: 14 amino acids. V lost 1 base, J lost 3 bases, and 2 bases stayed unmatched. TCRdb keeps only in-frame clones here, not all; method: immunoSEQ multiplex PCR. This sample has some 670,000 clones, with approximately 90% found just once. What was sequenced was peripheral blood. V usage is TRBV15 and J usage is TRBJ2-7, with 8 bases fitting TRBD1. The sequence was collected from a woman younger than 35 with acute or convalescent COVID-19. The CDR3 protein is CATSRVGQGYEQYF. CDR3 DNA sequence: TGTGCCACCAGCAGAGTCGGACAGGGCTACGAGCAGTACTTC.